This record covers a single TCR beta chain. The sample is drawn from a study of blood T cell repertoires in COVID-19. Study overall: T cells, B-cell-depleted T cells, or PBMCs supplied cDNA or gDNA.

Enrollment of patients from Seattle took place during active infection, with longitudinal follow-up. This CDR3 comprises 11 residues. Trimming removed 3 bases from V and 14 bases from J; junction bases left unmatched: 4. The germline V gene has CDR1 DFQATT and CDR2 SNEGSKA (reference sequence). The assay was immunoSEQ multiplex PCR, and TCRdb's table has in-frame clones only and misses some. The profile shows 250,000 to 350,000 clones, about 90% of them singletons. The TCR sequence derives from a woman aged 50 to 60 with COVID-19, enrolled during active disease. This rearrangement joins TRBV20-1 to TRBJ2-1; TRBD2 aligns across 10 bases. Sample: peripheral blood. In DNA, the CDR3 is TGCAGTGCTAGTCCAGCGGGAGGGGAGTTCTTC. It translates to CSASPAGGEFF.